The 11 T cell receptor beta chains in this list originate from one sample, sequenced in a study of blood T cell repertoires in COVID-19. Assay: immunoSEQ multiplex PCR; the TCRdb copy retains only in-frame clones and omits some. The sample has around 71,000 clones; around three quarters are singletons. Material for sequencing was peripheral blood. Receptors were obtained from a woman older than 75 with active or convalescent COVID-19.

The V and J genes are TRBV23-1 and TRBJ2-7; 10 positions agree with TRBD1. TRBV23-1 carries the ORF label, with uncertain function. The CDR3 runs 16 residues. V gave up 4 bases and J gave up 3 bases; unmatched junction bases: 9. The CDR3 region is CASSPRARDRGYEQYF. The CDR3 DNA is TGCGCCAGCAGTCCACGGGCCCGGGACAGGGGCTACGAGCAGTACTTC.

This chain links TRBV30 with TRBJ1-2; maybe TRBD1 (5 bases). The germline V gene encodes CDR1 GTSNPN and CDR2 SVGIG (reference sequence). V was trimmed by 2 bases and J by 8 bases, leaving 18 bases between them. CDR3 size: 14 residues. CDR3 region: CAWSLRGLTGGYTF. In DNA, the CDR3 is TGTGCCTGGAGTCTGCGGGGGTTAACGGGGGGCTACACCTTC.

The chain uses TRBV5-1 and TRBJ1-1; TRBD1 might be the D (5 bases). Trimming removed 0 bases at V and 4 bases at J, with 10 bases between. The CDR3 is made up of 14 amino acids. Germline V gene sequence: CDR1 SGHRS, CDR2 YFSETQ. CDR3: CASSLVTGGTEAFF. The CDR3 DNA sequence: TGCGCCAGCAGCTTGGTTACCGGGGGCACTGAAGCTTTCTTT.

The table lists this clone with many counts. The CDR3 region has the DNA TGCGCCAGCAGCTTGGAGGGACTAGGGAGAGAGACCCAGTACTTC. It is translated as CASSLEGLGRETQYF. V is TRBV5-1 and J is TRBJ2-5, with TRBD2 identical over 8 bases. V lost 0 bases and J lost 4; bases outside the gene matches: 5. Germline V gene lookup returns CDR1 SGHRS and CDR2 YFSETQ. CDR3 length equals 15 residues.

This chain uses TRBV20-1 with TRBJ2-5; D gene ambiguous. Trimming pared 6 bases from V and 2 bases from J, leaving 7 bases between. Per germline, CDR1 DFQATT and CDR2 SNEGSKA (reference sequence). CDR3 length equals 11 residues. This CDR3 is CSAIHQETQYF. The CDR3 DNA reads TGCAGTGCCATTCATCAAGAGACCCAGTACTTC.

The V gene is TRBV7-9, the J gene TRBJ2-5; 8 bases map to TRBD2. Looked up from germline, CDR1 is SEHNR and CDR2 is FQNEAQ (reference sequence). This CDR3 contains 19 residues. V shed 5 bases, J shed 0 bases, and the junction held 17 bases outside the gene matches. CDR3 bases: TGTGCCAGCAGCCGTCGGGTAGCGGGACCCTTCGAGTACCAAGAGACCCAGTACTTC. Translated, it gives CASSRRVAGPFEYQETQYF.

The J gene is TRBJ1-4, the V gene TRBV7-9; D ambiguous. Deletions cut 1 base from V and 2 bases from J, with 8 bases between. Per germline, CDR1 SEHNR and CDR2 FQNEAQ (reference sequence). This CDR3 is 15 amino acids long. For the CDR3, the DNA is TGTGCCAGCAGCTTAGAGGGAGGGACTAATGAAAAACTGTTTTTT. It encodes CASSLEGGTNEKLFF. Based on the CDR3 plus reference TRBV7-9 and TRBJ1-4, the full variable domain is DTGVSQNPRHKITKRGQNVTFRCDPISEHNRLYWYRQTLGQGPEFLTYFQNEAQLEKSRLLSDRFSAERPKGSFSTLEIQRTEQGDSAMYLCASSLEGGTNEKLFFGSGTQLSVL.

The genes are TRBV6-5 and TRBJ2-3; 7 bases line up with TRBD1. Unmatched junction bases numbered 4, after V lost 7 bases and J lost 3 bases. The CDR3 extends over 13 amino acids. Germline V lookup: CDR1 MNHEY, CDR2 SVGAGI. The CDR3 spells CASKDRSTDTQYF. In nucleotides, the CDR3 is TGTGCCAGCAAGGACAGGTCTACAGATACGCAGTATTTT.

The table lists this clone with a few counts. This chain links TRBV10-1 with TRBJ2-3, with 14 bases lining up with TRBD2. This CDR3 is built from 19 residues. Germline V gene data show CDR1 as WNHNN and CDR2 as SYGVQD (reference sequence). The trim removed 3 bases at V and 2 bases at J, leaving 10 bases unmatched. The CDR3 nucleotides are TGCGCCAGCAGTGACCCGAGGACTAGCGGGGGGACCTCCACAGATACGCAGTATTTT. This codes for CASSDPRTSGGTSTDTQYF.

This sequence joins TRBV7-8 and TRBJ1-2; TRBD1 agrees at 8 bases. The germline gives CDR1 SGHVS, CDR2 FQNEAQ. This CDR3 region has 16 residues. Trimming took 5 bases from V and 5 from J; bases not matched to a gene: 13. Here the CDR3 reads CASSGGGQVFSYGYTF. The DNA of the CDR3 is TGTGCCAGCAGCGGGGGGGGACAGGTCTTTTCTTATGGCTACACCTTC.

V is TRBV9 and J is TRBJ1-4; unclear D gene. This CDR3 has 15 residues. V lost 0 bases, J lost 7 bases, and 13 bases lay in between. The germline V gene has CDR1 SGDLS and CDR2 YYNGEE. CDR3 DNA sequence: TGTGCCAGCAGCGTAGACGCAAGAGGAGGTGAAAAACTGTTTTTT. Translated: CASSVDARGGEKLFF.